This is a list of T cell receptor beta chains from one sample in a study of blood T cells in healthy people across ages. TCRdb ran MiXCR on the 5' RACE reads and lists one entry per CDR3 protein. The table lists hundreds of thousands of distinct CDR3 sequences, around 38% of them singletons. The sequencing input was blood. The receptors shown here come from an elderly man in good health. CDR3s include the opening cysteine and the closing phenylalanine or tryptophan. The D gene is left open where the match is weak. Clone size is given for some rows only: seen once, a few or many times, or a class if the clone is expanded.

d_gene: -
j_gene: TRBJ2-7
abundance: -
v_gene: TRBV6-5
CDR3aa: CASSYPRGSSCEQYF
CDR3nt: TGTGCCAGCAGTTACCCCAGGGGATCCTCCTGCGAGCAGTACTTC

d_gene: TRBD2
j_gene: TRBJ2-4
abundance: -
v_gene: TRBV7-2
CDR3aa: CASSLYVQSGSKNIQYF
CDR3nt: TGTGCCAGCAGCTTATACGTTCAGAGCGGGAGTAAGAACATTCAGTACTTC

d_gene: -
j_gene: TRBJ2-7
abundance: -
v_gene: TRBV20-1
CDR3aa: CSAPRQPSSYEQYF
CDR3nt: TGCAGTGCTCCTCGACAGCCTAGCTCCTACGAGCAGTACTTC

d_gene: -
j_gene: TRBJ2-3
abundance: few
v_gene: TRBV7-9
CDR3aa: CASSKNQGGITDTQYF
CDR3nt: TGTGCCAGCAGTAAGAATCAGGGGGGTATCACAGATACGCAGTATTTT

d_gene: TRBD2
j_gene: TRBJ2-7
abundance: few
v_gene: TRBV13
CDR3aa: CASSRRTSGYYEQYF
CDR3nt: TGTGCCAGCAGCCGACGGACTAGCGGATACTACGAGCAGTACTTC

d_gene: -
j_gene: TRBJ2-7
abundance: many
v_gene: TRBV29-1
CDR3aa: CSVARVERLGEQYF
CDR3nt: TGCAGCGTTGCCAGGGTTGAGCGGTTAGGCGAGCAGTACTTC

d_gene: TRBD2
j_gene: TRBJ2-3
abundance: few
v_gene: TRBV6-1
CDR3aa: CASAFERGTRRGDTQYF
CDR3nt: TGTGCCAGCGCATTCGAGAGAGGGACTAGGAGGGGGGATACGCAGTATTTT

d_gene: TRBD2
j_gene: TRBJ2-7
abundance: many
v_gene: TRBV6-2/TRBV6-3
CDR3aa: CATAGLREGYEQYF
CDR3nt: TGTGCCACCGCAGGATTGCGGGAGGGGTACGAGCAGTACTTC

d_gene: TRBD2
j_gene: TRBJ2-7
abundance: -
v_gene: TRBV20-1
CDR3aa: CSAFTSGASYEQYF
CDR3nt: TGCAGTGCCTTTACTAGCGGGGCATCCTACGAGCAGTACTTC

d_gene: -
j_gene: TRBJ2-7
abundance: many
v_gene: TRBV28
CDR3aa: CASRRTVSYEQYF
CDR3nt: TGTGCCAGCCGTCGGACAGTCTCCTACGAGCAGTACTTC

d_gene: -
j_gene: TRBJ2-5
abundance: -
v_gene: TRBV28
CDR3aa: CATDGDNEQYF
CDR3nt: TGTGCCACGGACGGAGACAATGAGCAGTACTTC

d_gene: -
j_gene: TRBJ2-7
abundance: -
v_gene: TRBV20-1
CDR3aa: CSARPYEESYYEQYF
CDR3nt: TGCAGTGCTAGGCCGTATGAAGAATCTTACTACGAGCAGTACTTC

d_gene: TRBD1
j_gene: TRBJ2-7
abundance: many
v_gene: TRBV28
CDR3aa: CASSLTGTGTYEQYF
CDR3nt: TGTGCCAGCAGTTTAACTGGGACAGGGACCTACGAGCAGTACTTC

d_gene: TRBD1
j_gene: TRBJ1-2
abundance: -
v_gene: TRBV20-1
CDR3aa: CSASGVGTGSEGYTF
CDR3nt: TGCAGTGCTAGTGGTGTAGGGACAGGGTCTGAAGGCTACACCTTC

d_gene: TRBD2
j_gene: TRBJ2-5
abundance: few
v_gene: TRBV10-3
CDR3aa: CAISGVASGGFQETQYF
CDR3nt: TGTGCCATCAGTGGCGTTGCTAGCGGGGGGTTCCAAGAGACCCAGTACTTC

d_gene: -
j_gene: TRBJ2-4
abundance: -
v_gene: TRBV20-1
CDR3aa: CSAPAAGAKNIQYF
CDR3nt: TGCAGTGCGCCGGCGGCAGGGGCCAAAAACATTCAGTACTTC

d_gene: -
j_gene: TRBJ2-5
abundance: -
v_gene: TRBV24-1
CDR3aa: CATSAGHQTQYF
CDR3nt: TGTGCCACCAGTGCAGGCCACCAGACCCAGTACTTC

d_gene: -
j_gene: TRBJ1-2
abundance: -
v_gene: TRBV29-1
CDR3aa: CRVEETQGRRYGYTF
CDR3nt: TGCCGCGTTGAAGAAACCCAGGGGCGCCGATATGGCTACACCTTC

d_gene: TRBD1
j_gene: TRBJ1-2
abundance: -
v_gene: TRBV20-1
CDR3aa: CSARATGTGGGGYTF
CDR3nt: TGCAGTGCTAGAGCAACCGGGACAGGGGGCGGGGGCTACACCTTC

d_gene: -
j_gene: TRBJ1-2
abundance: -
v_gene: TRBV6-1
CDR3aa: CASTRSPAGNYGYTF
CDR3nt: TGTGCCAGCACCCGAAGTCCAGCCGGGAACTATGGCTACACCTTC

d_gene: TRBD2
j_gene: TRBJ2-1
abundance: -
v_gene: TRBV20-1
CDR3aa: CSAPGLGLQNEQFF
CDR3nt: TGCAGTGCTCCGGGACTAGGTCTACAGAATGAGCAGTTCTTC

d_gene: TRBD1
j_gene: TRBJ2-7
abundance: few
v_gene: TRBV20-1
CDR3aa: CSARDRDRAPNYVQYF
CDR3nt: TGCAGTGCTAGGGACCGGGACAGGGCGCCAAACTATGTGCAGTACTTC

d_gene: TRBD1
j_gene: TRBJ1-1
abundance: -
v_gene: TRBV5-6
CDR3aa: CASSLETGYTEAFF
CDR3nt: TGTGCCAGCAGCTTGGAGACAGGGTACACTGAAGCTTTCTTT

d_gene: -
j_gene: TRBJ2-3
abundance: -
v_gene: TRBV4-3
CDR3aa: CASTRGQAITDTQYF
CDR3nt: TGCGCCAGCACTCGTGGCCAGGCGATCACAGATACGCAGTATTTT